This TCR beta chain was observed in a study of T cells in tumors after PD-1 blockade. Looking at the study overall: No patient had prior checkpoint blockade, systemic immunosuppression, or radiotherapy within 4 weeks. Either cemiplimab 350 mg every 2 weeks or pembrolizumab 200 mg every 3 weeks was given. Study results and limitations: Some novel exhausted tumor clones appeared in pre-treatment blood, suggesting peripheral recruitment.

With regard to this clone: The antigen is unknown.

The data were produced by immunoSEQ multiplex PCR, yet TCRdb's version contains in-frame clones alone and is incomplete. The table includes fewer than 35,000 clones, roughly 78% detected once. CDR3 length: 15 residues. The germline V gene has CDR1 SGHRS and CDR2 YFSETQ. The ends lost 1 base at V and 6 bases at J; junction bases unmatched: 4. Input was roughly 600 ng to 6,004 ng of genomic DNA from tumor or blood. The sequencing used PBMCs, collected before anti-PD-1 treatment. The V and J genes are TRBV5-1 and TRBJ1-6, with 7 bases lining up with TRBD1. The TCR was taken from a human donor with basal cell carcinoma. The CDR3 spells CASSLSPGGNSPLHF. The DNA of the CDR3 is TGCGCCAGCAGCTTGTCTCCAGGGGGTAATTCACCCCTCCACTTT.